This is a list of T cell receptor beta chains from one sample in a study of blood T cell repertoires in COVID-19. The repertoire was sequenced with immunoSEQ multiplex PCR; TCRdb's copy has only in-frame clones and lacks some. The sample lists about 170,000 clones; about 85% were seen once. Input material: peripheral blood. These receptors came from a woman aged 80 or over in a cohort sampled during active or convalescent COVID-19. The conserved cysteine and the conserved F or W are not part of the CDR3 here.

v_call cdr3_aa
TRBV10-3 AISSTGRGQPQH
TRBV5-1 ASREGWDTQY
TRBV30 AWSLGLAVHEQY
TRBV5-1 ASSFPGQGSGYT
TRBV7-9 ASSPTGLREQRTQY
TRBV6-5 ASSYGTTGELF
TRBV27 ASSTRTGNYGYT
TRBV6-4 ASSDGINEQF
TRBV7-9 ASSPDHEGGQLF
TRBV19 ASSTLGGWSTDTQY
TRBV5-1 ASSSGQTNEKLF
TRBV3-1/TRBV3-2 ASSWTSGTDTQY
TRBV6-4 ASSDSTGGDANTGELF
TRBV6-5 ASKRAIGNTEAF
TRBV5-1 ASSPGTGGSEKLF
TRBV5-4 ASSLEAGITDTQY
TRBV4-1 ASSSFGGRTGELF
TRBV27 ASSPSRHYRENEQF
TRBV5-1 ASSLNGGNTEAF
TRBV18 ASSPPAGGDEQF
TRBV6-1 ASSETGTGGYT
TRBV5-1 ASSPRTATNEKLF
TRBV12-3/TRBV12-4 ASSLGQNYGYT
TRBV6-2/TRBV6-3 ASSPRATGPGANVLT
TRBV18 ASSPTGVGGYT
TRBV5-1 ASSLNSPNTEAF
TRBV10-3 AISESIGGVAQY
TRBV2 ASSVGGINTEAF
TRBV5-1 ASSTDRGSNQPQH
TRBV2 ASSDRTGGDEAF
TRBV7-9 ASSLSGETDTQY
TRBV9 ASSVGRVSTEAF
TRBV7-2 ASRGGGRGSYNEQF